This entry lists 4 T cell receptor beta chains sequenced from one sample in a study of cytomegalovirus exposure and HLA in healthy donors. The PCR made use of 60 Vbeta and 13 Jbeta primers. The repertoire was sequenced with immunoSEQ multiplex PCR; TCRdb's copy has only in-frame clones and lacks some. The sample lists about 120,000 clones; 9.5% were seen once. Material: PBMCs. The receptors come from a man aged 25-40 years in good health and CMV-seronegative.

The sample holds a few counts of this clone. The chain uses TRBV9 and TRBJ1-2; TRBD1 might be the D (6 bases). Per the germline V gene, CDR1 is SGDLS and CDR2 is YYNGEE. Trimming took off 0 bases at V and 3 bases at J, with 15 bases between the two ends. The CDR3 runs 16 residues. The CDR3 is CASSVEFGTPDYGYTF. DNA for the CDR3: TGTGCCAGCAGCGTAGAATTTGGGACACCGGACTATGGCTACACCTTC.

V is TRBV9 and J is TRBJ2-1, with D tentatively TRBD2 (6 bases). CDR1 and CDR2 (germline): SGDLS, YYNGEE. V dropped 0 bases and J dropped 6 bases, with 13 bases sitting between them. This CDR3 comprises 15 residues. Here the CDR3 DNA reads TGTGCCAGCAGCGTAGAAACTAGCTCGGCCAATGAGCAGTTCTTC. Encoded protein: CASSVETSSANEQFF.

CDR3 region: CSVEPQQGSTDTQYF. CDR3 nucleotides: TGCAGCGTTGAGCCCCAACAGGGAAGCACAGATACGCAGTATTTT. This chain connects TRBV29-1 to TRBJ2-3; TRBD1 might be the D (6 bases). V was shortened by 3 bases and J by 0 bases, with 13 bases between the two germline ends. This CDR3 spans 15 amino acids. Germline V CDR1 and CDR2: SQVTM, ANQGSEA.

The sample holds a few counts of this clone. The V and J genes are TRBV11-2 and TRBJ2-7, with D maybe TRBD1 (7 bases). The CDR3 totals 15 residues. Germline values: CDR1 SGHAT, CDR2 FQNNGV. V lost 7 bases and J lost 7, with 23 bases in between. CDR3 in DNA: TGTGCCAGCACCCAGGGGGGAGAGGGGGCGAGGGAGCAGTACTTC. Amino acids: CASTQGGEGAREQYF.